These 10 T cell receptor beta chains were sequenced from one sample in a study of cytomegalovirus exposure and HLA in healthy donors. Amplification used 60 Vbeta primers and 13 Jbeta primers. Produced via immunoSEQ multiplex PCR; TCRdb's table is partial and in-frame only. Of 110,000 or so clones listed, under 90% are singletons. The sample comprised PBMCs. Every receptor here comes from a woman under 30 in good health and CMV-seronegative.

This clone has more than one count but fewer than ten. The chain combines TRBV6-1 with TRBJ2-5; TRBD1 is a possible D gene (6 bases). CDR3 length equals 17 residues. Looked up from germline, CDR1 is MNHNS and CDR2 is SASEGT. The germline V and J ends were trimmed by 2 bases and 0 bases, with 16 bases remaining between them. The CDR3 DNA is TGTGCCAGCAGTGAATTTTTCCAGGGGAAGTACCAAGAGACCCAGTACTTC. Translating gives CASSEFFQGKYQETQYF.

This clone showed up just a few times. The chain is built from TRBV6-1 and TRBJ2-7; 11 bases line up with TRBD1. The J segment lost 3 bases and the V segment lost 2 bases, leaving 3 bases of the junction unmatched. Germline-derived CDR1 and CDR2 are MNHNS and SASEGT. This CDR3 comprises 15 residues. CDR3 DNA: TGTGCCAGCAGTGAAACCGGGACAGGGGGCTACGAGCAGTACTTC. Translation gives CASSETGTGGYEQYF.

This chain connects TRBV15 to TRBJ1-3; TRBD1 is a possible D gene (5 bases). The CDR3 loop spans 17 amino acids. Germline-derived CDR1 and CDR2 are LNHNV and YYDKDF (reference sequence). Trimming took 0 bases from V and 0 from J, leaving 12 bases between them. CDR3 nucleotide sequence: TGTGCCACCAGCAGAGATCGAGGACACATCTCTGGAAACACCATATATTTT. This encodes CATSRDRGHISGNTIYF. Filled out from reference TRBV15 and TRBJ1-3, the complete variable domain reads DAMVIQNPRYQVTQFGKPVTLSCSQTLNHNVMYWYQQKSSQAPKLLFHYYDKDFNNEADTPDNFQSRRPNTSFCFLDIRSPGLGDTAMYLCATSRDRGHISGNTIYFGEGSWLTVV.

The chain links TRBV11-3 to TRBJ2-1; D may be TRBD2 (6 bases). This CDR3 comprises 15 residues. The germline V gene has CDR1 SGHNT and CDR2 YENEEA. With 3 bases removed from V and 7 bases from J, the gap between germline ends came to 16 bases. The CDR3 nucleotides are TGTGCCAGCAGCTTCGTGAGCGGGCTAGAAAATGAGCAGTTCTTC. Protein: CASSFVSGLENEQFF. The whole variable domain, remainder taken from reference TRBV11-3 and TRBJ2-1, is EAGVVQSPRYKIIEKKQPVAFWCNPISGHNTLYWYLQNLGQGPELLIRYENEEAVDDSQLPKDRFSAERLKGVDSTLKIQPAELGDSAVYLCASSFVSGLENEQFFGPGTRLTVL.

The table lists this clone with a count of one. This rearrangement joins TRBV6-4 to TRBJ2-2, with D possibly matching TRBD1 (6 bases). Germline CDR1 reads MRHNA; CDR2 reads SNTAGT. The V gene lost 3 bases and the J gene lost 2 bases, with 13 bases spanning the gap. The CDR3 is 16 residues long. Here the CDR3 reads CASSESGQSNTGELFF. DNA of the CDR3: TGTGCCAGCAGTGAATCAGGACAGAGCAACACCGGGGAGCTGTTTTTT.

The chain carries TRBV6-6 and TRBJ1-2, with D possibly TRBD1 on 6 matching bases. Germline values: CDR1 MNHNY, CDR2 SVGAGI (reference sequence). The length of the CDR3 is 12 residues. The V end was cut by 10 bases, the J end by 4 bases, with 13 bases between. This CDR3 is CATVEQGYGYTF. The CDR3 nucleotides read TGTGCCACCGTAGAACAGGGCTATGGCTACACCTTC.

The CDR3: CASYGPAVYNEQFF. CDR3 coding DNA: TGTGCCAGCTACGGGCCAGCGGTCTACAATGAGCAGTTCTTC. V and J are TRBV28 and TRBJ2-1; a weak D match, TRBD2 (5 bases). Germline lookup yields CDR1 MDHEN and CDR2 SYDVKM. The V end was cut by 8 bases, the J end by 3 bases, with 14 bases between. The CDR3 loop spans 14 amino acids.

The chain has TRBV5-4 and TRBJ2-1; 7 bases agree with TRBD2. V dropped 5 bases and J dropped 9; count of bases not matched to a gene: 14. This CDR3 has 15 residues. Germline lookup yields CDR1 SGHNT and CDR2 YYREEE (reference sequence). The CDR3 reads CASRKISGLVREQFF. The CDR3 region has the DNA TGTGCCAGCAGAAAAATCTCCGGACTAGTTCGTGAGCAGTTCTTC.

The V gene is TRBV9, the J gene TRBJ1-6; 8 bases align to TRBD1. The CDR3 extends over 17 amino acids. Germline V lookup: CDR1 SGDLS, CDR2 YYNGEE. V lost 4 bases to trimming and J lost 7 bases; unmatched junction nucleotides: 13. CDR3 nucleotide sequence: TGTGCCAGCAGCCCCACCTTTGGGACAGGCGGGAATTCACCCCTCCACTTT. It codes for CASSPTFGTGGNSPLHF.

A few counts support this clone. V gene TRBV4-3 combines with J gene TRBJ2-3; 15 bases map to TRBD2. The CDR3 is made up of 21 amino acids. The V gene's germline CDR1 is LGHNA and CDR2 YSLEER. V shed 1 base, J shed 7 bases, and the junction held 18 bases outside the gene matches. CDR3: CASSQGGANGLAGGPRHTQYF. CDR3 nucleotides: TGCGCCAGCAGCCAAGGAGGAGCGAACGGACTAGCGGGGGGGCCTCGCCATACGCAGTATTTT.